The 18 T cell receptor beta chains below were found in one sample sequenced in a study of blood T cell repertoires in COVID-19. Some clones are missing from TCRdb's copy, which holds only in-frame ones; the method was immunoSEQ multiplex PCR. The sample contains under 250,000 clones, less than 85% of which appear only once. The sequenced sample consisted of peripheral blood. The receptors stem from a woman in her 70s with acute or convalescent COVID-19.

The chain is built from TRBV4-1 and TRBJ1-6; 9 bases are a match to TRBD1. Losses at the gene ends were 5 bases for V and 7 bases for J; bases not matched to a gene: 3. The V gene's germline CDR1 is MGHRA and CDR2 YSYEKL. The CDR3 is 14 amino acids. The CDR3 DNA sequence: TGCGCCAGCAGCAGGGACAGGGCGAATTCACCCCTCCACTTT. This gives the protein CASSRDRANSPLHF.

This rearrangement joins TRBV1 to TRBJ1-2; the table assigns TRBD1, which was not confirmed against the DNA. TRBV1 is a pseudogene locus. The CDR3 is 19 amino acids. The CDR3 DNA reads as TGCACCAGCAGCCAATTCGATACAGGGAGTTGCTATGTGGACTATGGCTACACCTTC. Translated, it gives CTSSQFDTGSCYVDYGYTF.

V and J are TRBV4-1 and TRBJ1-1, with 9 bases aligning to TRBD1. CDR1 is MGHRA, CDR2 YSYEKL, per germline. The CDR3 totals 15 residues. Trimming removed 4 bases from V and 4 bases from J; junction bases left unmatched: 7. CDR3 amino acids: CASSPRQGGGTEAFF. In DNA form, the CDR3 reads TGCGCCAGCAGCCCAAGACAGGGGGGAGGCACTGAAGCTTTCTTT.

V gene TRBV19 combines with J gene TRBJ1-3; D not resolved. Germline V gene lookup returns CDR1 LNHDA and CDR2 SQIVND (reference sequence). V was trimmed by 9 bases and J by 0 bases, leaving 12 bases between them. The CDR3 has 14 residues. CDR3 sequence reads: CASTTPSSGNTIYF. As DNA, the CDR3 is TGTGCCAGCACCACCCCGAGCTCTGGAAACACCATATATTTT.

The chain carries TRBV11-2 and TRBJ2-7, with 7 bases that match TRBD1. The V and J ends lost 7 bases and 5 bases, in that order; junction bases with no gene match: 11. The germline V gene encodes CDR1 SGHAT and CDR2 FQNNGV. This CDR3 has 14 residues. In DNA, the CDR3 is TGTGCCAGCACCTTTTTAACAGGGGCCCACGAGCAGTACTTC. Amino acid sequence: CASTFLTGAHEQYF.

The V and J genes are TRBV7-8 and TRBJ2-3; TRBD2 matches at 9 bases. V shed 5 bases and J 8 bases; nucleotides not matched to a gene: 14. Germline CDR1 SGHVS, CDR2 FQNEAQ. The CDR3 is made up of 16 amino acids. The CDR3 is CASSPGALAGGGTQYF. The CDR3 region has the DNA TGTGCCAGCAGCCCAGGGGCCCTGGCGGGGGGGGGTACGCAGTATTTT.

The chain joins TRBV10-3 to TRBJ1-6; no reliable D call. The CDR3 has 14 amino acids. The V end lost 11 bases, the J end lost 5 bases, and 16 bases lay between the germline ends. CDR1 and CDR2 (germline): ENHRY, SYGVKD. CDR3 sequence: CAAALDPHNSPLHF. CDR3 nucleotide sequence: TGTGCCGCAGCGTTGGATCCGCATAATTCACCCCTCCACTTT.

The rearrangement links TRBV5-1 to TRBJ2-3; a weak D match, TRBD2 (6 bases). V lost 0 bases to trimming and J lost 1 base, with 6 bases between them. Per germline, CDR1 SGHRS and CDR2 YFSETQ. CDR3 length: 14 residues. The CDR3 region is CASSLASGTDTQYF. CDR3 in DNA: TGCGCCAGCAGCTTGGCTAGCGGCACAGATACGCAGTATTTT. The variable domain in full, completed from reference TRBV5-1 and TRBJ2-3, reads KAGVTQTPRYLIKTRGQQVTLSCSPISGHRSVSWYQQTPGQGLQFLFEYFSETQRNKGNFPGRFSGRQFSNSRSEMNVSTLELGDSALYLCASSLASGTDTQYFGPGTRLTVL.

The V and J genes are TRBV7-9 and TRBJ2-7; D may be TRBD2 (5 bases). The germline gives CDR1 SEHNR, CDR2 FQNEAQ (reference sequence). With 8 bases removed from V and 2 bases from J, the gap between germline ends came to 16 bases. The CDR3 consists of 14 residues. The CDR3 nucleotides are TGTGCCAGCTCTAAAGCCCCGGGGACCTACGAGCAGTACTTC. It codes for CASSKAPGTYEQYF.

The chain joins TRBV5-1 to TRBJ1-3; D unresolved. This CDR3 contains 15 residues. From germline, CDR1 is SGHRS and CDR2 YFSETQ. V was cut by 0 bases and J by 0 bases, with 7 bases left in between. In nucleotides, the CDR3 is TGCGCCAGCAGCTTGGGAGACAACTCTGGAAACACCATATATTTT. It encodes CASSLGDNSGNTIYF.

This rearrangement joins TRBV5-4 to TRBJ1-1, with D uncertain. This CDR3 comprises 14 residues. V was trimmed by 5 bases and J by 0 bases, leaving 11 bases between them. In germline, CDR1 is SGHNT, CDR2 YYREEE (reference sequence). The CDR3 sequence: CASRPEQLNTEAFF. The CDR3 DNA reads as TGTGCCAGCAGACCCGAACAACTGAACACTGAAGCTTTCTTT.

The chain is built from TRBV6-5 and TRBJ2-5; TRBD1 matches 7 bases. V was pared by 10 bases and J by 2 bases, with 10 bases of the junction left unmatched. The CDR3 has 14 amino acids. Germline V lookup: CDR1 MNHEY, CDR2 SVGAGI. CDR3 protein: CAINPGGSQETQYF. The CDR3 region has the DNA TGTGCCATTAACCCAGGGGGTTCTCAAGAGACCCAGTACTTC.

The rearrangement joins TRBV29-1 to TRBJ2-7; 9 bases are shared with TRBD2. The CDR3 extends over 11 amino acids. J gave up 5 bases and V 4 bases, and 0 bases lay outside the gene matches. CDR1 SQVTM and CDR2 ANQGSEA come from the germline V gene. The CDR3 DNA reads TGCAGCGTTGGACTAGCGGACGAGCAGTACTTC. Translated, it gives CSVGLADEQYF.

The chain uses TRBV11-2 and TRBJ2-5; D might be TRBD2 (6 bases). The germline gives CDR1 SGHAT, CDR2 FQNNGV. The V end lost 6 bases, the J end lost 7 bases, and 15 bases lay between the germline ends. The CDR3 length is 13 residues. For the CDR3, the DNA is TGTGCCAGCAGGCCGACTAGGGACGGGACCCAGTACTTC. Its translation is CASRPTRDGTQYF.

The CDR3 loop is CASSLPGAVQTQYF. DNA of the CDR3: TGTGCCAGCAGCTTACCAGGGGCGGTACAGACCCAGTACTTC. This chain links TRBV13 with TRBJ2-5, with D maybe TRBD1 (6 bases). This CDR3 has 14 amino acids. V was clipped by 2 bases and J by 6 bases, with 13 bases between them. Germline loops: CDR1 PRHDT, CDR2 FYEKMQ (reference sequence).

This clone was seen only a few times. This sequence joins TRBV27 and TRBJ2-7, with D possibly being TRBD2 (5 bases). This CDR3 contains 15 residues. Germline V gene lookup returns CDR1 MNHEY and CDR2 SMNVEV (reference sequence). Trimming stripped 2 bases from V and 5 bases from J, with 16 bases between. The CDR3 region is CASSLGQAEGDEQYF. The CDR3 DNA follows: TGTGCCAGCAGTTTAGGGCAGGCCGAGGGAGACGAGCAGTACTTC.

Comments on this clone: Other DNA sequences within the sample encode an identical CDR3. CDR3 DNA sequence: TGTGCCAGCAGCCAAAGAGGTACCGGGGAGCTGTTTTTT. Protein: CASSQRGTGELFF. The chain links TRBV3-1 (or the pseudogene TRBV3-2) to TRBJ2-2; D not certain. Germline V gives CDR1 LGHDT, CDR2 YNNKEL (reference sequence). Trimming removed 2 bases at V and 5 bases at J, with 6 bases between. The CDR3 runs to 13 residues.

The genes are TRBV24-1 and TRBJ2-3; maybe TRBD1 (5 bases). CDR3 length equals 14 residues. Germline V CDR1 and CDR2: KGHDR, SFDVKD. With 6 bases removed from V and 2 bases from J, the gap between germline ends came to 11 bases. CDR3 in amino acids: CATSHVQDTDTQYF. The CDR3 nucleotides read TGTGCCACCAGTCATGTACAGGACACAGATACGCAGTATTTT.